These 29 T cell receptor beta chains share one sample of origin, sequenced in a study of CD8 T cells in ankylosing spondylitis. TCRdb reanalysed the 5' RACE reads using MiXCR and keeps one entry per CDR3 protein. The sample contains 800,000 to 900,000 distinct CDR3 sequences, 12% of which appear only once. Study-level points and caveats: Ankylosing spondylitis blood appeared to carry a characteristic TCR beta motif of several highly homologous variants.

These TCRs' antigens remain unknown. The sample consisted of blood, either unsorted or a sorted T cell fraction (not recorded which). The receptors stem from a male donor with ankylosing spondylitis.

This clonotype appeared a few times. The chain is built from TRBV7-2 and TRBJ2-7; no clear D. Between the trimmed V and J ends, which lost 0 bases and 2 bases, there was a span of 11 bases. The CDR3 contains 15 residues. From germline, CDR1 is SGHTA and CDR2 FQGNSA. The CDR3 reads CASSLAGSLPYEQYF. CDR3 sequence (DNA): TGTGCCAGCAGCTTAGCGGGGTCTTTACCCTACGAGCAGTACTTC.

This sequence joins TRBV12-3 or TRBV12-4 and TRBJ2-1, with D hard to call. Deletions cut 1 base from V and 10 bases from J, with 11 bases between. The CDR3 spans 13 residues. The CDR3 DNA sequence: TGTGCCAGCAGTTTAGGGTGGGCGAGGGAGCAGTTCTTC. Translation: CASSLGWAREQFF.

This clonotype was recorded a few times. The rearrangement joins TRBV18 to TRBJ2-7; the match to TRBD1 covers 8 bases. With 0 bases clipped from V and 8 bases from J, the junction kept 6 bases outside the gene matches. The CDR3 consists of 14 residues. Germline V gives CDR1 KGHSH, CDR2 LQKENI. The CDR3 reads CASSPPQGATKQYF. DNA of the CDR3: TGTGCCAGCTCACCACCGCAGGGGGCTACGAAGCAGTACTTC.

This clonotype came up a few times. The chain has TRBV7-8 and TRBJ1-1; D is ambiguous. The CDR3 consists of 13 residues. Germline V gives CDR1 SGHVS, CDR2 FQNEAQ. Trimming left V 5 bases short and J 4 bases short, with 11 bases between. In nucleotides, the CDR3 is TGTGCCAGCAGCCCAAGGTGGCGCACTGAAGCTTTCTTT. Translating gives CASSPRWRTEAFF.

This clonotype was counted at least ten times. This chain connects TRBV7-8 to TRBJ2-3; 13 bases match TRBD2. V gave up 8 bases and J gave up 7 bases; unmatched junction bases: 6. Germline CDR1 is SGHVS and CDR2 is FQNEAQ. The CDR3 spans 14 residues. The DNA for the CDR3 is TGTGCCAGCGGACTAGCGGGAGTAGGGAATACGCAGTATTTT. Translation: CASGLAGVGNTQYF.

V and J are TRBV9 and TRBJ2-6; D uncertain. CDR1 and CDR2 from the germline V gene are SGDLS and YYNGEE. V was shortened by 4 bases and J by 13 bases, with 18 bases between the two germline ends. CDR3 length: 14 residues. CDR3 sequence (DNA): TGTGCCAGCAGCCAACCAAGGACGTCCCGGGTCCTGACTTTC. It is translated as CASSQPRTSRVLTF.

This chain links TRBV20-1 with TRBJ2-3, with D possibly matching TRBD2 (5 bases). Per the germline V gene, CDR1 is DFQATT and CDR2 is SNEGSKA (reference sequence). The CDR3 runs to 14 residues. The V and J ends lost 0 bases and 4 bases respectively, with 11 bases between them. The DNA of the CDR3 is TGCAGTGCTAGAGAGGGTCTAGCCCCAGATACGCAGTATTTT. Residues: CSAREGLAPDTQYF.

This chain links TRBV5-1 with TRBJ1-1; D gene ambiguous. This CDR3 has 14 residues. V was trimmed by 5 bases and J by 2 bases, leaving 13 bases between them. Per the germline V gene, CDR1 is SGHRS and CDR2 is YFSETQ. Here the CDR3 reads CASRMDSSNTEAFF. CDR3 bases: TGCGCCAGCAGGATGGATTCCTCTAACACTGAAGCTTTCTTT.

This clonotype was seen only a few times. This sequence joins TRBV7-2 and TRBJ2-1; tentatively, D is TRBD2 (5 bases). V lost 2 bases and J 10 bases, leaving 12 bases between the germline ends. Germline CDR1 is SGHTA and CDR2 is FQGNSA. The CDR3 totals 13 residues. The CDR3 DNA reads TGTGCCAGCAGCTTAAACCCGGGCGGGGAGCAGTTCTTC. It specifies CASSLNPGGEQFF.

In this sample, this clonotype turned up a few times. The rearrangement links TRBV20-1 to TRBJ1-1; D unclear. V gave up 4 bases and J gave up 5 bases, with 8 bases separating them. CDR3 length: 11 residues. Germline lookup yields CDR1 DFQATT and CDR2 SNEGSKA (reference sequence). The CDR3 bases are TGCAGTGCTAAGGGAGAAACTGAAGCTTTCTTT. It yields the protein CSAKGETEAFF.

This clonotype was seen at least ten times. The chain recombines TRBV12-3 or TRBV12-4 with TRBJ2-1; D possibly uses TRBD1 or TRBD2 (5 bases each). V dropped 3 bases and J dropped 11 bases, with 8 bases sitting between them. This CDR3 contains 11 residues. Here the CDR3 reads CASSLGVKQFF. In DNA form, the CDR3 reads TGTGCCAGCAGTTTGGGGGTAAAGCAGTTCTTC.

J is TRBJ2-3 and V is TRBV10-3; 14 bases match TRBD2. The CDR3 sequence is 19 residues long. Germline V gene sequence: CDR1 ENHRY, CDR2 SYGVKD. V lost 5 bases, J lost 5 bases, and 15 bases stayed unmatched. Written as DNA, the CDR3 is TGTGCCATCAGTAGTTCCGGGACTAGCGGGAGAGGGGGAGGAGATACGCAGTATTTT. It yields the protein CAISSSGTSGRGGGDTQYF.

In its sample, this clonotype was seen many times. The rearrangement links TRBV4-3 to TRBJ2-7; the match to TRBD2 covers 10 bases. Trimming removed 1 base from V and 5 bases from J; junction bases left unmatched: 11. Germline values: CDR1 LGHNA, CDR2 YSLEER. The CDR3 runs 17 residues. Here the CDR3 DNA reads TGCGCCAGCAGCCAAGGGAAACGGGCTAGCGGGGGACACGAGCAGTACTTC. Its translation: CASSQGKRASGGHEQYF.

The genes are TRBV27 and TRBJ1-5; 9 bases align to TRBD1. V lost 5 bases to trimming and J lost 5 bases; unmatched junction nucleotides: 4. The length of the CDR3 is 14 residues. The germline V gene has CDR1 MNHEY and CDR2 SMNVEV (reference sequence). CDR3 coding DNA: TGTGCCAGCAGTCGGACAGGGGTAGATCAGCCCCAGCATTTT. Translated: CASSRTGVDQPQHF.

The rearrangement joins TRBV20-1 to TRBJ2-2; D perhaps matches TRBD2 (5 bases). The germline gives CDR1 DFQATT, CDR2 SNEGSKA (reference sequence). This CDR3 is built from 15 residues. V was cut by 3 bases and J by 4 bases, with 15 bases left in between. CDR3 sequence reads: CSARLPLRGTGELFF. Written as DNA, the CDR3 is TGCAGTGCTAGGTTACCCCTCCGGGGCACCGGGGAGCTGTTTTTT.

The CDR3 coding sequence is TGTGCCAGCCGGGGACAGGGGGTAGAGACCCAGTACTTC. Residues: CASRGQGVETQYF. The J gene is TRBJ2-5, the V gene TRBV6-2 or TRBV6-3, with 11 nucleotides matching TRBD1. Germline trimming cut 8 bases from V and 4 bases from J; bases unmatched to any gene: 3. CDR3 length equals 13 residues. Per germline, CDR1 MNHEY and CDR2 SVGEGT.

The sample holds many counts of this clonotype. This sequence joins TRBV20-1 and TRBJ1-1; possible D gene TRBD1, 6 bases. Trimming took 3 bases from V and 11 from J, leaving 19 bases between them. Per germline, CDR1 DFQATT and CDR2 SNEGSKA (reference sequence). CDR3 length: 13 amino acids. The CDR3 reads CSARGGAHDLAFF. DNA for the CDR3: TGCAGTGCTAGGGGGGGGGCACACGACCTGGCTTTCTTT.

At least ten counts were recorded for this clonotype. This chain links TRBV7-9 with TRBJ1-1; D is perhaps TRBD1 (5 bases). The germline V gene encodes CDR1 SEHNR and CDR2 FQNEAQ (reference sequence). The CDR3 loop spans 13 amino acids. The ends were cut back, 6 bases at V and 3 bases at J, with 11 bases in the middle. Written as DNA, the CDR3 is TGTGCCAGCAGTTGGGGGAGGGACACTGAAGCTTTCTTT. Translation gives CASSWGRDTEAFF.

This clonotype turned up a few times. The V call is TRBV7-6, the J call TRBJ2-7; 10 nucleotides match TRBD2. Trimming cost V 2 bases and J 4 bases; bases outside gene matches: 5. CDR1 and CDR2 from the germline V gene are SGHVS and FNYEAQ. The CDR3 length is 15 residues. The CDR3 DNA sequence: TGTGCCAGCAGCTTAAGTCCTAGCGGGGGATACGAGCAGTACTTC. Protein product: CASSLSPSGGYEQYF.

This chain joins TRBV20-1 and TRBJ2-2, with D perhaps matching TRBD1 (5 bases). Trimming took off 5 bases at V and 1 base at J, with 11 bases between the two ends. CDR3 length: 14 amino acids. Germline V CDR1 and CDR2: DFQATT, SNEGSKA (reference sequence). Written as DNA, the CDR3 is TGCAGTGCTCTCAGGGTGAGGAACACCGGGGAGCTGTTTTTT. Residues: CSALRVRNTGELFF.

CDR3 loop: CASSYRGEWGTEAFF. CDR3 DNA: TGTGCCAGCAGTTACAGGGGGGAGTGGGGCACTGAAGCTTTCTTT. The chain carries TRBV5-6 and TRBJ1-1; 8 positions agree with TRBD1. The CDR3 sequence is 15 residues long. Germline V CDR1 and CDR2: SGHDT, YYEEEE. V was clipped by 5 bases and J by 4 bases; unmatched bases: 10.

The chain joins TRBV19 to TRBJ2-1; no reliable D call. Trimming took 0 bases from V and 4 from J, leaving 16 bases between them. In germline, CDR1 is LNHDA, CDR2 SQIVND (reference sequence). The CDR3 length is 17 residues. CDR3 sequence reads: CASSIEGVSKSYNEQFF. The DNA of the CDR3 is TGTGCCAGTAGTATAGAAGGTGTCTCCAAATCGTACAATGAGCAGTTCTTC.

This clonotype occurred a few times. The rearrangement uses TRBV29-1 and TRBJ1-2, with 10 bases identical to TRBD1. Germline CDR1 reads SQVTM; CDR2 reads ANQGSEA. J gave up 8 bases and V 6 bases, and 12 bases lay outside the gene matches. The CDR3 totals 14 residues. The DNA of the CDR3 is TGCAGCGTGGCCCGACAGGGGGCCGGTAGGGGCTACACCTTC. This translates into CSVARQGAGRGYTF. Complete variable domain (other parts from reference TRBV29-1 and TRBJ1-2): SAVISQKPSRDICQRGTSLTIQCQVDSQVTMMFWYRQQPGQSLTLIATANQGSEATYESGFVIDKFPISRPNLTFSTLTVSNMSPEDSSIYLCSVARQGAGRGYTFGSGTRLTVV.

This clonotype was seen only a few times. The chain combines TRBV6-5 with TRBJ2-5; unclear D gene. Germline values: CDR1 MNHEY, CDR2 SVGAGI. This CDR3 is built from 14 residues. Trimming stripped 5 bases from V and 5 bases from J, with 15 bases between. The CDR3 DNA reads as TGTGCCAGCAGTACCGACACGCAGCTTGAGACCCAGTACTTC. As protein: CASSTDTQLETQYF.

J is TRBJ2-3 and V is TRBV15; maybe TRBD1 (6 bases). CDR1 and CDR2 (germline): LNHNV, YYDKDF (reference sequence). V shed 2 bases and J shed 3 bases, with 9 bases lying between them. The CDR3 totals 14 residues. CDR3 in DNA: TGTGCCACCAGCAGACGCCAGGGGACAGATACGCAGTATTTT. Translation gives CATSRRQGTDTQYF.

This clonotype was seen more than once but under ten times. V is TRBV5-1 and J is TRBJ2-2; either TRBD1 or TRBD2 may fit D (5 bases each). CDR3 length: 15 residues. From germline, CDR1 is SGHRS and CDR2 YFSETQ. Trimming removed 4 bases at V and 4 bases at J, with 14 bases between. CDR3 amino acids: CASSVGTAATGELFF. The CDR3 DNA reads TGCGCCAGCAGCGTCGGGACCGCCGCCACCGGGGAGCTGTTTTTT.

The table lists this clonotype with many counts. The gene calls are TRBV11-1 and TRBJ2-7, with 7 bases identical to TRBD1. CDR1 is SGHAT and CDR2 is FQDESV in the germline V gene (reference sequence). The length of the CDR3 is 15 residues. The V gene end was trimmed by 6 bases and the J gene end by 0 bases; junction bases not matched to a gene: 8. CDR3 sequence (DNA): TGTGCCAGCAGTCAACCGGGACAGTACTCCTACGAGCAGTACTTC. It specifies CASSQPGQYSYEQYF.

This clonotype was seen more than once but under ten times. The V call is TRBV20-1, the J call TRBJ2-3, with D perhaps matching TRBD1 (6 bases). CDR1 and CDR2 (germline): DFQATT, SNEGSKA (reference sequence). Trimming removed 6 bases at V and 1 base at J, with 14 bases between. This CDR3 is built from 14 residues. The CDR3 loop reads CSAIQGRGTDTQYF. The CDR3, as DNA: TGCAGTGCCATACAGGGAAGGGGCACAGATACGCAGTATTTT.

This clonotype was seen more than once but under ten times. This chain joins TRBV5-6 and TRBJ2-2, with no clear D. Germline CDR1 reads SGHDT; CDR2 reads YYEEEE. The CDR3 consists of 13 residues. Trimming removed 4 bases from V and 3 bases from J, with 7 bases in between. In nucleotides, the CDR3 is TGTGCCAGCAGCCCACCCGACACCGGGGAGCTGTTTTTT. This codes for CASSPPDTGELFF. Drawing the rest from reference TRBV5-6 and TRBJ2-2, the complete variable domain is DAGVTQSPTHLIKTRGQQVTLRCSPKSGHDTVSWYQQALGQGPQFIFQYYEEEERQRGNFPDRFSGHQFPNYSSELNVNALLLGDSALYLCASSPPDTGELFFGEGSRLTVL.